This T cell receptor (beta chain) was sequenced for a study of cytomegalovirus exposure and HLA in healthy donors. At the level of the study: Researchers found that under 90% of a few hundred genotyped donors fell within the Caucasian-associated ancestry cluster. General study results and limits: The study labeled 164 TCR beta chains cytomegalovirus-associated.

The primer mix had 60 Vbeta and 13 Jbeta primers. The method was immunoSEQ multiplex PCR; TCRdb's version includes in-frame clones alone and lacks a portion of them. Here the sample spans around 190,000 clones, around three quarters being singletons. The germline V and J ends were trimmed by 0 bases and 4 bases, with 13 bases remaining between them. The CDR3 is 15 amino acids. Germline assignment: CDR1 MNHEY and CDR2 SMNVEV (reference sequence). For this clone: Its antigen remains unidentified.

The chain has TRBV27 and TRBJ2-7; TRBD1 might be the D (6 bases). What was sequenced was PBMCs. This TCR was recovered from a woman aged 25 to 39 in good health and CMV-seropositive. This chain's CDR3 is CASSLSGAKGYEQYF. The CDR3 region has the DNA TGTGCCAGCAGTTTATCGGGGGCGAAAGGATACGAGCAGTACTTC.